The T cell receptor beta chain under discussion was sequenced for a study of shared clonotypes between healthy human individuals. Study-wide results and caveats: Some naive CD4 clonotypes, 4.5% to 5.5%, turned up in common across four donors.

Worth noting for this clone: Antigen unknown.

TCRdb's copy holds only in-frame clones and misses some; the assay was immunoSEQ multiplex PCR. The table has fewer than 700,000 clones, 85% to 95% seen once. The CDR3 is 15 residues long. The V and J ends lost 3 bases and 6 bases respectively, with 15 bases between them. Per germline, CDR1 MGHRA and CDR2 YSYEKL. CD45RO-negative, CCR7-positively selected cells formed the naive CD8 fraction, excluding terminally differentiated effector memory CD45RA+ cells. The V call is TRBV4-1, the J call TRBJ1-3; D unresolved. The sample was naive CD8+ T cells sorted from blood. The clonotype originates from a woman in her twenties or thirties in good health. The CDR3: CASSHGVRSENTIYF. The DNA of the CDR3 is TGCGCCAGCAGCCATGGGGTTAGGTCCGAAAACACCATATATTTT.